This passage covers 12 T cell receptor beta chains from one sample sequenced in a study of blood T cell repertoires in COVID-19. TCRdb's table, derived via immunoSEQ multiplex PCR, lists solely in-frame clones and lacks some. The profile shows about 500,000 clones, less than 90% of them singletons. Sequencing used peripheral blood. Receptors were obtained from a woman aged 45-60 years with COVID-19, enrolled during active disease.

This clone was counted between two and nine times. The rearrangement links TRBV19 to TRBJ2-2; 8 bases match TRBD2. The ends lost 9 bases at V and 2 bases at J; junction bases unmatched: 8. CDR3 length: 15 amino acids. CDR1 is LNHDA and CDR2 is SQIVND in the germline V gene (reference sequence). CDR3: CASLRGGANTGELFF. The CDR3 DNA reads as TGTGCCAGCCTTCGGGGGGGAGCAAACACCGGGGAGCTGTTTTTT.

The chain has TRBV5-6 and TRBJ1-1; D perhaps matches TRBD1 (5 bases). The germline V gene has CDR1 SGHDT and CDR2 YYEEEE. The ends were cut back, 6 bases at V and 8 bases at J, with 17 bases in the middle. The CDR3 covers 13 residues. The CDR3 bases are TGTGCCAGCACCAAAGGTCCCCAGGGCGAAGCTTTCTTT. Amino acid sequence: CASTKGPQGEAFF.

This clone occurred once. The genes are TRBV15 and TRBJ2-7; maybe TRBD1 (6 bases). V lost 8 bases to trimming and J lost 3 bases, with 23 bases between them. The V gene's germline CDR1 is LNHNV and CDR2 YYDKDF (reference sequence). The CDR3 spans 16 residues. The DNA of the CDR3 is TGTGCCACCCACTTTGGGGTACCTCGGGACAACTACGAGCAGTACTTC. Encoded protein: CATHFGVPRDNYEQYF.

The J gene is TRBJ1-2, the V gene TRBV7-6; D is unclear. The CDR3 has 13 residues. Trimming left V 5 bases short and J 7 bases short, with 14 bases between. Germline V gene data show CDR1 as SGHVS and CDR2 as FNYEAQ. The CDR3 region has the DNA TGTGCCAGCAGCCCCCTCCCGGAGGTTGGCTACACCTTC. Translating it yields CASSPLPEVGYTF.

CDR3 residues: CASSGSGGSDTQYF. The CDR3 DNA is TGTGCCAGCAGTGGATCGGGGGGATCGGATACGCAGTATTTT. The chain has TRBV2 and TRBJ2-3; 7 bases map to TRBD2. The V and J ends lost 4 bases and 6 bases, in that order; junction bases with no gene match: 7. CDR3 length equals 14 residues. Germline CDR1 is SNHLY and CDR2 is FYNNEI.

The chain carries TRBV10-3 and TRBJ1-2, with D maybe TRBD1 (6 bases). V lost 3 bases and J lost 2, with 10 bases in between. The germline V gene has CDR1 ENHRY and CDR2 SYGVKD. The length of the CDR3 is 14 residues. Here the CDR3 DNA reads TGTGCCATCAGTGAAACAGGGAGAAACTATGGCTACACCTTC. Translating gives CAISETGRNYGYTF.

The rearrangement uses TRBV3-1 (or the pseudogene TRBV3-2) and TRBJ1-4; no clear D gene. Per the germline V gene, CDR1 is LGHDT and CDR2 is YNNKEL (reference sequence). Trimming shortened V by 2 bases and J by 8 bases, and 15 bases separated the two germline ends. This CDR3 has 15 amino acids. The CDR3 DNA reads as TGTGCCAGCAGCCAAACCCCCTCTAGTGGCGAAAAACTGTTTTTT. Its translation: CASSQTPSSGEKLFF.

The chain uses TRBV5-4 and TRBJ1-1, with D possibly matching TRBD1 (5 bases). V was pared by 3 bases and J by 8 bases, with 11 bases between. Germline V gene lookup returns CDR1 SGHNT and CDR2 YYREEE (reference sequence). CDR3 length: 12 amino acids. In DNA form, the CDR3 reads TGTGCCAGCAGCTGGGGGGAGGGGGAAGCTTTCTTT. The encoded protein is CASSWGEGEAFF.

The chain has TRBV10-3 and TRBJ1-4; 7 nucleotides match TRBD1. V lost 6 bases to trimming and J lost 8 bases; unmatched junction nucleotides: 6. CDR1 is ENHRY and CDR2 is SYGVKD in the germline V gene. The length of the CDR3 is 13 residues. The CDR3 sequence is CAIRGGPREKLFF. The DNA of the CDR3 is TGTGCCATCAGAGGGGGCCCTAGGGAAAAACTGTTTTTT.

CDR3 sequence: CASSPGRGSEKLFF. Written as DNA, the CDR3 is TGTGCCAGCAGCCCCGGGAGGGGTAGTGAAAAACTGTTTTTT. The J gene is TRBJ1-4, the V gene TRBV4-2, with D tentatively TRBD1 (5 bases). CDR1 and CDR2 (germline): LGHNA, YNFKEQ. V was trimmed by 4 bases and J by 7 bases, leaving 13 bases between them. The CDR3 spans 14 residues.

A few counts support this clone. In nucleotides, the CDR3 is TGTGCCAGCAGCTTGGCCGCACTCGGAGGGGACTATGGCTACACCTTC. This gives the protein CASSLAALGGDYGYTF. The rearrangement joins TRBV5-4 to TRBJ1-2; TRBD1 is a possible D gene (5 bases). The CDR3 runs to 16 residues. The V gene lost 0 bases and the J gene lost 3 bases, with 15 bases spanning the gap. CDR1 is SGHNT, CDR2 YYREEE, per germline (reference sequence).

The chain uses TRBV7-9 and TRBJ1-3; TRBD1 is a possible D gene (6 bases). The CDR3 consists of 12 residues. Germline V CDR1 and CDR2: SEHNR, FQNEAQ (reference sequence). V was cut by 8 bases and J by 4 bases, with 9 bases left in between. The CDR3 DNA reads as TGTGCCAGCCGGACAGCGGGAAACACCATATATTTT. It specifies CASRTAGNTIYF.